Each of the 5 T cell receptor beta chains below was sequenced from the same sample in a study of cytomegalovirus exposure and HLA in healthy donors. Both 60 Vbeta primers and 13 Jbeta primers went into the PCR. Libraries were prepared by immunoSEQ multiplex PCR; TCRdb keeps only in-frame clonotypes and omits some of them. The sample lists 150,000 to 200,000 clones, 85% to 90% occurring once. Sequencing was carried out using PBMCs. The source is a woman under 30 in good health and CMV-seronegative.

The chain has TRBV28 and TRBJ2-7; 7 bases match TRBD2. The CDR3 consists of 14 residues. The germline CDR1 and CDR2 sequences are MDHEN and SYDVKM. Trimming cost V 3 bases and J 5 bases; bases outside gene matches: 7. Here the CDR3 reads CASSFGGSVNEQYF. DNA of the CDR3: TGTGCCAGCAGTTTCGGGGGGTCTGTGAACGAGCAGTACTTC.

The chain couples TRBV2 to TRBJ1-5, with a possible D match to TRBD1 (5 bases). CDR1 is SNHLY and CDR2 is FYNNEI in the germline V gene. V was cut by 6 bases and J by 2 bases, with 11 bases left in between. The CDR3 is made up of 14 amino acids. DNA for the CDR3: TGTGCCAGCAGGCAGGGATTTGGCAATCAGCCCCAGCATTTT. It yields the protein CASRQGFGNQPQHF. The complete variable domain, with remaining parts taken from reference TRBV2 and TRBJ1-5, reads EPEVTQTPSHQVTQMGQEVILRCVPISNHLYFYWYRQILGQKVEFLVSFYNNEISEKSEIFDDQFSVERPDGSNFTLKIRSTKLEDSAMYFCASRQGFGNQPQHFGDGTRLSIL.

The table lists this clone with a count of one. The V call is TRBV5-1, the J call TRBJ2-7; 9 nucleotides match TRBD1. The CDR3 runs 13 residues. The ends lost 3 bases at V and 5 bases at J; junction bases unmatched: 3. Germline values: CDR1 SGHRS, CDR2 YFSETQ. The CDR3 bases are TGCGCCAGCAGCTCCCGGGACAGGGACGAGCAGTACTTC. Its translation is CASSSRDRDEQYF.

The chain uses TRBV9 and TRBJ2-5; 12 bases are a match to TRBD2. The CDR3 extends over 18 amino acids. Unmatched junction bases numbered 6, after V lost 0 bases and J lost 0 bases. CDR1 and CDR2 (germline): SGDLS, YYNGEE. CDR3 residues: CASSVGPSGRANQETQYF. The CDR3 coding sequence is TGTGCCAGCAGCGTAGGTCCTAGCGGGAGGGCCAACCAAGAGACCCAGTACTTC.

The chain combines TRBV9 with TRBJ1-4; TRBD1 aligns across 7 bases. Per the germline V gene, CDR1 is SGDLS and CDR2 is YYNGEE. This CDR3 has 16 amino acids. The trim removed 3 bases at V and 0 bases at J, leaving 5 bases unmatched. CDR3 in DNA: TGTGCCAGCAGCGCCGGGACAGCTCCAACTAATGAAAAACTGTTTTTT. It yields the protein CASSAGTAPTNEKLFF.